Each of the 10 T cell receptor beta chains below was sequenced from the same sample in a study of blood T cell repertoires in COVID-19. The table came from immunoSEQ multiplex PCR; TCRdb's copy has only in-frame clones and leaves some out. This table has tens of thousands of clones, about nine tenths appearing once. Material for sequencing was peripheral blood. These receptors all come from a woman in her forties or fifties in a cohort sampled during active COVID-19.

The chain employs TRBV10-3 and TRBJ2-7, with D uncertain. Deletions cut 4 bases from V and 5 bases from J, with 6 bases between. The CDR3 extends over 11 amino acids. Germline CDR1 and CDR2: ENHRY and SYGVKD. The CDR3 is CAISGRDEQYF. The CDR3 DNA is TGTGCCATCAGTGGTCGGGACGAGCAGTACTTC.

This chain uses TRBV7-9 with TRBJ2-7; TRBD2 matches at 16 bases. The junction had 2 bases not matched to a gene; V was cut back by 9 bases and J by 6 bases. Germline lookup yields CDR1 SEHNR and CDR2 FQNEAQ (reference sequence). This CDR3 is built from 13 residues. This CDR3 is CARGLAGGVEQYF. The CDR3 DNA sequence: TGTGCCAGGGGACTAGCGGGAGGGGTCGAGCAGTACTTC. Drawing the rest from reference TRBV7-9 and TRBJ2-7, the complete variable domain is DTGVSQNPRHKITKRGQNVTFRCDPISEHNRLYWYRQTLGQGPEFLTYFQNEAQLEKSRLLSDRFSAERPKGSFSTLEIQRTEQGDSAMYLCARGLAGGVEQYFGPGTRLTVT.

The CDR3, as DNA: TGTGCCAGCAGCCCGCAGGGGCGTACTAACTATGGCTACACCTTC. Translated: CASSPQGRTNYGYTF. V gene TRBV5-4 combines with J gene TRBJ1-2; TRBD1 might be the D (6 bases). Germline V gene data show CDR1 as SGHNT and CDR2 as YYREEE (reference sequence). This CDR3 is 15 amino acids long. V dropped 4 bases and J dropped 0 bases, with 13 bases sitting between them. Full variable domain (remainder filled in from reference TRBV5-4 and TRBJ1-2): ETGVTQSPTHLIKTRGQQVTLRCSSQSGHNTVSWYQQALGQGPQFIFQYYREEENGRGNFPPRFSGLQFPNYSSELNVNALELDDSALYLCASSPQGRTNYGYTFGSGTRLTVV.

This chain links TRBV18 with TRBJ2-3; 8 bases agree with TRBD2. Per the germline V gene, CDR1 is KGHSH and CDR2 is LQKENI. The CDR3 runs to 16 residues. V gave up 8 bases and J gave up 0 bases; unmatched junction bases: 10. As DNA, the CDR3 is TGTGCCAGCACCAGGACTAGCAGATCTAGCACAGATACGCAGTATTTT. Its protein product is CASTRTSRSSTDTQYF.

V gene TRBV5-8 combines with J gene TRBJ2-7; tentative D call: TRBD1 (6 bases). In germline, CDR1 is SGHTS, CDR2 YDEGEE. The CDR3 covers 16 residues. Trimming pared 4 bases from V and 5 bases from J, leaving 22 bases between. CDR3 bases: TGTGCCAGCAGCCTAAGACAGGAGCCGAAGTCGCACGAGCAGTACTTC. The encoded protein is CASSLRQEPKSHEQYF.

This chain uses TRBV28 with TRBJ2-1; 12 bases match TRBD2. Per germline, CDR1 MDHEN and CDR2 SYDVKM. V lost 6 bases and J lost 8; bases outside the gene matches: 11. This CDR3 spans 16 amino acids. For the CDR3, the DNA is TGTGCCAGCAGCCCCGCTTCCCCTAGCGGGAGGGATGAGCAGTTCTTC. This translates into CASSPASPSGRDEQFF.

The rearrangement joins TRBV28 to TRBJ2-2; 13 bases align to TRBD2. CDR1 and CDR2 (germline): MDHEN, SYDVKM. The CDR3 runs 16 residues. The junction had 4 bases not matched to a gene; V was cut back by 5 bases and J by 4 bases. CDR3 nucleotide sequence: TGTGCCAGCAGTCCGGGACTAGCGGGGACCACCGGGGAGCTGTTTTTT. Encoded protein: CASSPGLAGTTGELFF.

The chain links TRBV5-5 to TRBJ2-2; D gene ambiguous. The V gene lost 4 bases and the J gene lost 6 bases, with 10 bases spanning the gap. Germline V gene sequence: CDR1 SGHKS, CDR2 YYEKEE (reference sequence). The CDR3 consists of 13 residues. CDR3 sequence: CASSPRVAGELFF. The CDR3 DNA sequence: TGTGCCAGCAGCCCAAGAGTTGCCGGGGAGCTGTTTTTT.

The chain uses TRBV6-1 and TRBJ2-3; 15 nucleotides agree with TRBD2. Germline V CDR1 and CDR2: MNHNS, SASEGT. This CDR3 has 17 amino acids. V lost 2 bases to trimming and J lost 6 bases; unmatched junction nucleotides: 6. CDR3 sequence reads: CASSESGLAGGRDTQYF. CDR3 bases: TGTGCCAGCAGTGAATCGGGACTAGCGGGAGGTCGGGATACGCAGTATTTT.

V usage is TRBV18 and J usage is TRBJ1-4; D is perhaps TRBD1 (5 bases). From germline, CDR1 is KGHSH and CDR2 LQKENI. The CDR3 contains 15 residues. V lost 6 bases to trimming and J lost 8 bases, with 19 bases between them. The CDR3 is CASSQGGPEVEKLFF. The CDR3, as DNA: TGTGCCAGCTCTCAGGGAGGGCCGGAGGTGGAAAAACTGTTTTTT. Supplemented by reference TRBV18 and TRBJ1-4, the full variable domain reads NAGVMQNPRHLVRRRGQEARLRCSPMKGHSHVYWYRQLPEEGLKFMVYLQKENIIDESGMPKERFSAEFPKEGPSILRIQQVVRGDSAAYFCASSQGGPEVEKLFFGSGTQLSVL.